Included here is one TCR beta chain sequence, with context. Its antigen is currently unknown. Generated by immunoSEQ multiplex PCR, the TCRdb table keeps only in-frame clones and is missing some. The table shows roughly 2 million clones, with approximately 95% occurring only once. This entry belongs to a study of shared clonotypes between healthy human individuals. The study's findings and limits: The study found about 5% of naive CD4 clonotypes shared across a handful of donors.

The CDR3 length is 15 residues. Trimming took 1 base from V and 5 from J; bases not matched to a gene: 6. CDR1 and CDR2 (germline): SEHNR, FQNEAQ (reference sequence). Sequencing used naive CD4+ T cells sorted from blood. As to subset: CD45RA+ positively selected. The sequence was obtained from a man between 18 and 29 years old in good health. The J gene is TRBJ2-3, the V gene TRBV7-9; 7 bases map to TRBD2. In nucleotides, the CDR3 is TGTGCCAGCAGCTTAGGGCGGGAGCGGGGAGATACGCAGTATTTT. The encoded protein is CASSLGRERGDTQYF.